A single sample is the source of the 18 T cell receptor beta chains below, sequenced in a study of blood T cell repertoires in COVID-19. Only in-frame clones appear in the TCRdb table, and some are missing; sequencing was by immunoSEQ multiplex PCR. The sample has 300,000 or so clones, roughly nine tenths seen once. Source material: peripheral blood. Every receptor here comes from a woman between 25 and 40 years old with COVID-19, enrolled during active disease.

This chain uses TRBV10-3 with TRBJ1-5; maybe TRBD1 (6 bases). In germline, CDR1 is ENHRY, CDR2 SYGVKD. Deletions cut 7 bases from V and 7 bases from J, with 14 bases between. This CDR3 is 13 amino acids long. The CDR3 sequence is CAINRGTGQPQHF. As DNA, the CDR3 is TGTGCCATCAATAGGGGGACGGGCCAGCCCCAGCATTTT.

The chain joins TRBV10-3 to TRBJ1-2; 11 positions match TRBD1. Germline-derived CDR1 and CDR2 are ENHRY and SYGVKD. V was pared by 3 bases and J by 8 bases, with 5 bases of the junction left unmatched. This CDR3 has 14 amino acids. The CDR3 DNA reads TGTGCCATCAGTGACGGACAGGGGGCAAGGGGCTACACCTTC. Amino acids: CAISDGQGARGYTF.

Of note for this clone: A much larger clonotype is one base distant, so this may be a read error. This sample also contains other DNA sequences that code for the same CDR3. The rearrangement joins TRBV12-3 or TRBV12-4 to TRBJ1-5; D gene ambiguous. The CDR3 has 13 residues. Trimming shortened V by 3 bases and J by 2 bases, and 5 bases separated the two germline ends. CDR3 nucleotide sequence: TGTGCCAGCAGTTTCGGAGGCAATCAGCCCCAGCATTTT. It is translated as CASSFGGNQPQHF.

The CDR3 reads CASSLGGLDYGYTF. The CDR3 nucleotides are TGTGCCAGCAGCTTAGGGGGACTGGACTATGGCTACACCTTC. The rearrangement links TRBV7-9 to TRBJ1-2, with a tentative D call TRBD1 (5 bases). Germline CDR1 SEHNR, CDR2 FQNEAQ (reference sequence). The CDR3 is made up of 14 amino acids. V shed 1 base and J shed 3 bases, with 9 bases lying between them.

This clone has only one observation. The rearrangement uses TRBV28 and TRBJ2-2; 10 bases fit TRBD2. Germline trimming cut 3 bases from V and 5 bases from J; bases unmatched to any gene: 3. There are 15 residues in the CDR3. CDR1 is MDHEN, CDR2 SYDVKM, per germline. The CDR3: CASSFTLAGTGELFF. As DNA, the CDR3 is TGTGCCAGCAGTTTTACACTAGCGGGAACCGGGGAGCTGTTTTTT. Full variable domain (outside the CDR3, taken from reference TRBV28 and TRBJ2-2): DVKVTQSSRYLVKRTGEKVFLECVQDMDHENMFWYRQDPGLGLRLIYFSYDVKMKEKGDIPEGYSVSREKKERFSLILESASTNQTSMYLCASSFTLAGTGELFFGEGSRLTVL.

The chain carries TRBV5-7 and TRBJ1-2; D gene ambiguous. TRBV5-7 qualifies as an ORF whose function is uncertain. The V and J ends lost 0 bases and 3 bases respectively, with 9 bases between them. The CDR3 is 14 residues long. CDR3 bases: TGTGCCAGCAGCTTGGCAGGCTTTTACTATGGCTACACCTTC. It translates to CASSLAGFYYGYTF.

The chain recombines TRBV28 with TRBJ1-5; D is uncertain. Trimming shortened V by 7 bases and J by 3 bases, and 10 bases separated the two germline ends. The CDR3 spans 13 residues. Per germline, CDR1 MDHEN and CDR2 SYDVKM. This chain's CDR3 is CASTPPPNQPQHF. In nucleotides, the CDR3 is TGTGCCAGCACTCCCCCCCCCAATCAGCCCCAGCATTTT.

This clone showed up just a few times. The rearrangement joins TRBV7-2 to TRBJ2-2, with 10 bases aligning to TRBD2. This CDR3 is built from 17 residues. Unmatched junction bases numbered 8, after V lost 3 bases and J lost 4 bases. Germline CDR1 SGHTA, CDR2 FQGNSA. The CDR3, as DNA: TGTGCCAGCAGCTTTGCTAGCGGGAGAGGGGGCACCGGGGAGCTGTTTTTT. The encoded protein is CASSFASGRGGTGELFF.

The chain has TRBV2 and TRBJ2-1; D not resolved. The germline CDR1 and CDR2 sequences are SNHLY and FYNNEI. Trimming shortened V by 6 bases and J by 1 base, and 4 bases separated the two germline ends. The CDR3 is 12 residues long. As DNA, the CDR3 is TGTGCCAGCAGCCCGTCCTACAATGAGCAGTTCTTC. The encoded protein is CASSPSYNEQFF. Supplemented by reference TRBV2 and TRBJ2-1, the full variable domain reads EPEVTQTPSHQVTQMGQEVILRCVPISNHLYFYWYRQILGQKVEFLVSFYNNEISEKSEIFDDQFSVERPDGSNFTLKIRSTKLEDSAMYFCASSPSYNEQFFGPGTRLTVL.

The J gene is TRBJ2-1, the V gene TRBV2; possible D gene TRBD1, 5 bases. Trimming stripped 6 bases from V and 2 bases from J, with 11 bases between. CDR1 is SNHLY, CDR2 FYNNEI, per germline. The CDR3 is 14 residues long. The CDR3 loop is CASSLRGTYNEQFF. In DNA, the CDR3 is TGTGCCAGCAGCCTAAGGGGTACCTACAATGAGCAGTTCTTC.

The chain couples TRBV28 to TRBJ1-5; no clear D. The CDR3 is made up of 15 amino acids. CDR1 MDHEN and CDR2 SYDVKM come from the germline V gene. V lost 3 bases, J lost 0 bases, and 9 bases lay in between. CDR3 region: CASSLLVNSNQPQHF. The CDR3 coding sequence is TGTGCCAGCAGTTTGTTAGTGAATAGCAATCAGCCCCAGCATTTT.

This sequence joins TRBV7-2 and TRBJ2-1; 10 bases fit TRBD2. V lost 5 bases and J lost 6; bases outside the gene matches: 4. CDR3 length: 14 residues. Germline values: CDR1 SGHTA, CDR2 FQGNSA. This CDR3 is CASSPTSGINEQFF. CDR3 DNA: TGTGCCAGCAGCCCCACTAGCGGGATCAATGAGCAGTTCTTC.

The count of this clone is one. The chain recombines TRBV6-6 with TRBJ2-4; TRBD2 matches 10 bases. The CDR3 totals 15 residues. V dropped 7 bases and J dropped 1; count of bases not matched to a gene: 4. From germline, CDR1 is MNHNY and CDR2 SVGAGI (reference sequence). The CDR3 bases are TGTGCCAGCACTAGCGGGAGTTGGGCCAAAAACATTCAGTACTTC. Translation: CASTSGSWAKNIQYF.

This sequence joins TRBV13 and TRBJ2-2, with 8 bases that match TRBD1. The CDR3 totals 16 residues. Germline V gives CDR1 PRHDT, CDR2 FYEKMQ (reference sequence). V lost 0 bases, J lost 5 bases, and 5 bases stayed unmatched. CDR3 DNA sequence: TGTGCCAGCAGCTTAGGCCGAGGACAGGGAACCGGGGAGCTGTTTTTT. It codes for CASSLGRGQGTGELFF.

The chain uses TRBV2 and TRBJ2-1, with D perhaps TRBD2 (6 bases). This CDR3 has 15 residues. V was pared by 3 bases and J by 6 bases, with 15 bases between. Germline V gene lookup returns CDR1 SNHLY and CDR2 FYNNEI. The CDR3 DNA sequence: TGTGCCAGCAGTGAGGGACTCGTCGACTTCAATGAGCAGTTCTTC. Translating gives CASSEGLVDFNEQFF. Supplemented by reference TRBV2 and TRBJ2-1, the full variable domain reads EPEVTQTPSHQVTQMGQEVILRCVPISNHLYFYWYRQILGQKVEFLVSFYNNEISEKSEIFDDQFSVERPDGSNFTLKIRSTKLEDSAMYFCASSEGLVDFNEQFFGPGTRLTVL.

The chain combines TRBV29-1 with TRBJ2-7; the D gene is possibly TRBD2 (5 bases). Germline values: CDR1 SQVTM, CDR2 ANQGSEA. The CDR3 sequence is 13 residues long. Trimming stripped 5 bases from V and 5 bases from J, with 16 bases between. The CDR3 bases are TGCAGCGTTCTAGCTGTCGTCTCAAACGAGCAGTACTTC. Its translation: CSVLAVVSNEQYF.

This clone was recorded only once. This rearrangement joins TRBV2 to TRBJ2-1; 9 nucleotides agree with TRBD2. With 3 bases clipped from V and 3 bases from J, the junction kept 3 bases outside the gene matches. This CDR3 spans 15 amino acids. Germline CDR1 is SNHLY and CDR2 is FYNNEI. CDR3 protein: CASSETSGYYNEQFF. CDR3 sequence (DNA): TGTGCCAGCAGTGAGACTAGCGGCTACTACAATGAGCAGTTCTTC.

The V call is TRBV2, the J call TRBJ1-1, with D uncertain. Looked up from germline, CDR1 is SNHLY and CDR2 is FYNNEI. Trimming cost V 10 bases and J 1 base, with 13 bases left between them. The CDR3 spans 13 residues. CDR3 DNA sequence: TGTGCCACAGCTGTCACGGGGAACACTGAAGCTTTCTTT. Translating gives CATAVTGNTEAFF.